This paragraph covers one TCR beta chain sequence. Its antigen is currently unknown. This entry is derived from a study of T cell responses to AZD1222 COVID-19 vaccine. Repertoires were generated with immunoSEQ multiplex PCR, while TCRdb's copy carries only in-frame clones and drops some. The sample has roughly 100,000 clones, approximately 87% seen once. Germline CDR1 reads LNHDA; CDR2 reads SQIVND (reference sequence). The CDR3 has 12 residues. V lost 5 bases to trimming and J lost 10 bases, with 9 bases between them. Study-level results: Baseline testing showed seropositivity in only a handful of AZD1222 recipients. Vaccine-associated CD4 TCRs spanned spike, dominant at 160-218 and 743-854. Nearly half of unique spike-specific TCRs reportedly avoided B.1.351 and B.1.1.7 mutated regions. The repertoires were collected only after the peak T cell response.

The specimen comprised peripheral blood, sampled on day 0 of AZD1222 vaccination. The TCR originated in an adult in good health. The gene calls are TRBV19 and TRBJ2-6; the D gene is possibly TRBD2 (5 bases). The CDR3 DNA is TGTGCCAGTAGTTTCCCGGGGAACGTCCTGACTTTC. Its protein product is CASSFPGNVLTF.